This entry describes one TCR beta chain. The antigen is not known. The authors amplified TCR beta CDR3 regions, and they did so from RNA transcripts for repertoire sequencing. HTBI-primed RT-PCR formed the first round, and a multiplex PCR formed the second. TCRdb re-derived calls from the multiplex PCR reads in MiXCR, one entry per CDR3 protein. The sample lists about 620,000 distinct CDR3 sequences, roughly 20% occurring once. The CDR3 spans 13 residues. Trimming left V 6 bases short and J 2 bases short, with 11 bases between. CDR1 and CDR2 from the germline V gene are MNHNS and SASEGT. The entry originates in a study of Graves' ophthalmopathy and Graves' hyperthyroidism. Whole-study context: Peripheral blood sampling occurred at initial diagnosis, before any treatment. General study findings and limits: The model flagged ophthalmopathy progression at 65% to 71% sensitivity and 72% to 85% specificity.

Patients in the hyperthyroidism group, adults aged 18 to 65, were newly diagnosed, under 2 months' duration. The specimen sequenced was peripheral blood. V and J are TRBV6-1 and TRBJ2-7; unclear D gene. The TCR sequence derives from a woman aged 18-29 years with stable Graves' hyperthyroidism. Some clones in this sample may be carry-over from other donors' samples. As DNA, the CDR3 is TGTGCCAGCAGATCCACGGGCGCCTACGAGCAGTACTTC. Encoded protein: CASRSTGAYEQYF.